The 5 T cell receptor beta chains below were found in one sample sequenced in a study of CD8 T cells in ankylosing spondylitis. One entry per CDR3 protein results from TCRdb running MiXCR on the 5' RACE reads. Of about 540,000 distinct CDR3 sequences in the sample, about 12% were seen once. Their cognate antigens are unknown. Study findings and constraints: Blood of patients with ankylosing spondylitis appeared to be characterized by a TCR beta motif of several highly homologous variants.

Sequencing was performed on blood, either unsorted or a sorted T cell fraction (not recorded which). The receptor set was obtained from a male donor with ankylosing spondylitis.

The CDR3 DNA sequence: TGTGCCATCAGTGAAGTGGGACTTGAGCAGTTCTTC. Amino acid sequence: CAISEVGLEQFF. The chain carries TRBV10-3 and TRBJ2-1, with D possibly TRBD2 on 6 matching bases. Germline lookup yields CDR1 ENHRY and CDR2 SYGVKD. The V gene lost 3 bases and the J gene lost 9 bases, with 9 bases spanning the gap. The CDR3 covers 12 residues.

This clonotype was observed many times. V and J are TRBV4-2 and TRBJ2-7, with 8 bases matching TRBD2. The germline V gene encodes CDR1 LGHNA and CDR2 YNFKEQ. J was trimmed by 3 bases and V by 2 bases; bases with no gene match: 12. CDR3 length: 17 amino acids. This CDR3 reads CASSQSYGNGRVYEQYF. In DNA form, the CDR3 reads TGTGCCAGCAGCCAAAGTTATGGGAACGGGAGGGTCTACGAGCAGTACTTC.

The CDR3 nucleotides are TGCAGTGCTAGGAGGGATGGCACAGATACGCAGTATTTT. Its protein is CSARRDGTDTQYF. The V call is TRBV20-1, the J call TRBJ2-3; a possible D gene is TRBD2 (5 bases). Germline values: CDR1 DFQATT, CDR2 SNEGSKA (reference sequence). This CDR3 comprises 13 residues. The V end lost 3 bases, the J end lost 1 base, and 8 bases lay between the germline ends.

There are many counts of this clonotype. The chain couples TRBV20-1 to TRBJ2-2; 10 bases match TRBD1. The germline V gene has CDR1 DFQATT and CDR2 SNEGSKA (reference sequence). The CDR3 contains 16 residues. Unmatched junction bases numbered 5, after V lost 0 bases and J lost 4 bases. CDR3 DNA sequence: TGCAGTGCTAGAGATCGGGGACAGGGGTTCACCGGGGAGCTGTTTTTT. Amino acids: CSARDRGQGFTGELFF.

A few counts support this clonotype. This rearrangement joins TRBV29-1 to TRBJ2-2, with 11 bases aligning to TRBD2. V trimming: 4 bases; J trimming: 4 bases; junction bases outside the gene matches: 11. The CDR3 covers 17 residues. Germline V lookup: CDR1 SQVTM, CDR2 ANQGSEA. CDR3 sequence (DNA): TGCAGCGTTGGGGGAGTAGCGGGAGGGCCTGGCACCGGGGAGCTGTTTTTT. It yields the protein CSVGGVAGGPGTGELFF.